This T cell receptor beta chain was captured in a study of Ad26.COV2.S vaccination and SARS-CoV-2 variants. Treatment specified: some 19 received Ad26.COV2.S at low or high dose, single or two shots; 5 received placebo; per-sample allocation not given. The samples were gathered on day 63 after the first injection of vaccine or placebo. Libraries were prepared by immunoSEQ multiplex PCR; TCRdb keeps only in-frame clonotypes and omits some of them. The sample lists over 300,000 clones; about four fifths were seen once. The CDR3 loop spans 13 amino acids. From germline, CDR1 is LNHDA and CDR2 SQIVND (reference sequence). With 8 bases removed from V and 6 bases from J, the gap between germline ends came to 16 bases.

Here the sequenced sample was peripheral blood, taken in a trial of Ad26.COV2.S vaccine versus placebo. The V call is TRBV19, the J call TRBJ1-1; D uncertain. This clonotype was obtained from a person aged 18-65 years who received the Ad26.COV2.S COVID-19 vaccine or a placebo. CDR3 nucleotides: TGTGCCAGTGGTTTGAATAGAATCGCTGAAGCTTTCTTT. It yields the protein CASGLNRIAEAFF.